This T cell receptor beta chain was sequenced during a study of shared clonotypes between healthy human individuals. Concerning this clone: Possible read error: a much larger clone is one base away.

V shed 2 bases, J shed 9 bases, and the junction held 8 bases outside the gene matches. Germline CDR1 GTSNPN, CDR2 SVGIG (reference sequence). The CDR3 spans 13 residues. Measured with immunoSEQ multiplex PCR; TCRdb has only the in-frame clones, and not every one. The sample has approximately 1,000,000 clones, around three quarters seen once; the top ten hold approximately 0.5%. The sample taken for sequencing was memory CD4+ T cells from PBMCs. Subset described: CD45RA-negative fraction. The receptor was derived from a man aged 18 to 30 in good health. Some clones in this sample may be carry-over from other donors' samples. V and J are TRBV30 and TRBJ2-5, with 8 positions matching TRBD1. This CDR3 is CAWSQGAREAQYF. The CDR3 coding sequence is TGTGCCTGGAGTCAGGGGGCCAGGGAGGCCCAGTACTTC. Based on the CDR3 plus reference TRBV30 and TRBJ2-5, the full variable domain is SQTIHQWPATLVQPVGSPLSLECTVEGTSNPNLYWYRQAAGRGLQLLFYSVGIGQISSEVPQNLSASRPQDRQFILSSKKLLLSDSGFYLCAWSQGAREAQYFGPGTRLLVL.